The 32 T cell receptor beta chains below were found in one sample sequenced in a study of blood T cell repertoires in COVID-19 (dated by TCRdb to 2020 to 2022). The method behind the library was the immunoSEQ multiplex PCR assay. Entries here come from immuneACCESS through TCRdb and include only in-frame sequences with V and J called. Some clones fail to appear in such tables; in the studies checked, an unresolved V gene covers under half of the shortfall, and the cause of the remainder is unknown. This sample gives 150,000 to 200,000 clones in total; 84% of them show up just once. Clones ranked in the top ten supply roughly 14% of the sample. The sample taken for sequencing was peripheral blood. The receptors shown here come from a woman in her seventies with COVID-19, enrolled during active disease.

This clone was seen ten or more times. The J gene is TRBJ2-5, the V gene TRBV2, with D uncertain. The CDR3 spans 12 residues. Trimming took 8 bases from V and 1 from J, leaving 8 bases between them. CDR1 SNHLY and CDR2 FYNNEI come from the germline V gene. DNA of the CDR3: TGTGCCAGCGGCCAAATCCAAGAGACCCAGTACTTC. This sequence encodes CASGQIQETQYF.

The J gene is TRBJ1-4, the V gene TRBV5-8, with TRBD1 as a possible D gene (5 bases). Germline values: CDR1 SGHTS, CDR2 YDEGEE. Trimming took off 1 base at V and 1 base at J, with 8 bases between the two ends. This CDR3 region has 15 residues. In nucleotides, the CDR3 is TGTGCCAGCAGCTTGTTTCAGGGAACTAATGAAAAACTGTTTTTT. Its translation is CASSLFQGTNEKLFF.

V usage is TRBV15 and J usage is TRBJ2-1; 7 nucleotides match TRBD2. This CDR3 has 15 amino acids. Germline V gene data show CDR1 as LNHNV and CDR2 as YYDKDF (reference sequence). Trimming removed 1 base from V and 7 bases from J; junction bases left unmatched: 7. The CDR3: CATSRAPGLRNEQFF. The CDR3, as DNA: TGTGCCACCAGCAGAGCCCCGGGACTAAGGAATGAGCAGTTCTTC.

The rearrangement links TRBV11-2 to TRBJ2-1; D not resolved. Trimming took 2 bases from V and 1 from J, leaving 6 bases between them. This CDR3 comprises 14 residues. The germline V gene encodes CDR1 SGHAT and CDR2 FQNNGV. CDR3 nucleotide sequence: TGTGCCAGCAGCTTACTAGTATCCTACAATGAGCAGTTCTTC. Amino acids: CASSLLVSYNEQFF.

The chain joins TRBV6-6 to TRBJ1-2; no definite D call. This CDR3 is 11 amino acids long. Germline V lookup: CDR1 MNHNY, CDR2 SVGAGI (reference sequence). The germline V and J ends were trimmed by 5 bases and 3 bases, with 4 bases remaining between them. The CDR3 coding sequence is TGTGCCAGCAGTGGAGACTATGGCTACACCTTC. This sequence encodes CASSGDYGYTF.

The genes are TRBV5-1 and TRBJ1-4; perhaps TRBD1 as D (6 bases). Germline values: CDR1 SGHRS, CDR2 YFSETQ. The CDR3 consists of 14 residues. The germline V and J ends were trimmed by 0 bases and 7 bases, with 10 bases remaining between them. CDR3 protein: CASSLEDRAEKLFF. CDR3 DNA: TGCGCCAGCAGCTTGGAGGACAGAGCTGAAAAACTGTTTTTT.

This rearrangement joins TRBV2 to TRBJ1-1; D not resolved. The germline V gene has CDR1 SNHLY and CDR2 FYNNEI. Trimming took 3 bases from V and 4 from J, leaving 6 bases between them. The CDR3 extends over 12 amino acids. The CDR3 here is CASSDRTTEAFF. CDR3 bases: TGTGCCAGCAGTGATAGAACCACTGAAGCTTTCTTT. The entire variable domain, with the rest obtained from reference TRBV2 and TRBJ1-1, is as follows: EPEVTQTPSHQVTQMGQEVILRCVPISNHLYFYWYRQILGQKVEFLVSFYNNEISEKSEIFDDQFSVERPDGSNFTLKIRSTKLEDSAMYFCASSDRTTEAFFGQGTRLTVV.

There are a few counts of this clone. V usage is TRBV7-2 and J usage is TRBJ1-5, with D perhaps TRBD1 (5 bases). Germline-derived CDR1 and CDR2 are SGHTA and FQGNSA. CDR3 size: 14 residues. V was cut by 5 bases and J by 7 bases, with 15 bases left in between. The CDR3 sequence is CASSPSGGGQPQHF. The DNA of the CDR3 is TGTGCCAGCAGCCCTTCGGGGGGAGGGCAGCCCCAGCATTTT. The full variable domain, in which reference TRBV7-2 and TRBJ1-5 provide the parts outside the CDR3, is GAGVSQSPSNKVTEKGKDVELRCDPISGHTALYWYRQSLGQGLEFLIYFQGNSAPDKSGLPSDRFSAERTGGSVSTLTIQRTQQEDSAVYLCASSPSGGGQPQHFGDGTRLSIL.

The sample holds one count of this clone. This chain connects TRBV18 to TRBJ2-7; 7 bases fit TRBD2. This CDR3 contains 15 residues. V trimming: 5 bases; J trimming: 6 bases; junction bases outside the gene matches: 13. From germline, CDR1 is KGHSH and CDR2 LQKENI. The CDR3 sequence: CASSFRLAGSAEQYV. Written as DNA, the CDR3 is TGTGCCAGCTCATTCCGACTAGCCGGGAGTGCCGAGCAGTACGTC.

This clone was seen at least ten times. The chain links TRBV2 to TRBJ1-1, with D tentatively TRBD1 (5 bases). This CDR3 comprises 11 residues. V gave up 7 bases and J gave up 7 bases, with 10 bases separating them. In germline, CDR1 is SNHLY, CDR2 FYNNEI. CDR3 coding DNA: TGTGCCAGCAAAGATCAGGGTGAAGCTTTCTTT. Its translation is CASKDQGEAFF.

The chain uses TRBV3-1 (or the pseudogene TRBV3-2) and TRBJ2-7; D unresolved. There are 15 residues in the CDR3. Germline loops: CDR1 LGHDT, CDR2 YNNKEL (reference sequence). The germline V and J ends were trimmed by 4 bases and 4 bases, with 17 bases remaining between them. This CDR3 reads CASSRGVGDPYEQYF. The DNA for the CDR3 is TGTGCCAGCAGCCGCGGAGTTGGTGATCCTTACGAGCAGTACTTC.

This clone was counted once. The chain is built from TRBV5-1 and TRBJ2-2; 7 bases match TRBD1. The germline V gene has CDR1 SGHRS and CDR2 YFSETQ. The CDR3 length is 14 residues. V gave up 7 bases and J gave up 4 bases; unmatched junction bases: 7. The CDR3 reads CASEGGAGTGELFF. The DNA of the CDR3 is TGCGCCAGCGAAGGGGGCGCGGGCACCGGGGAGCTGTTTTTT.

The chain is built from TRBV5-4 and TRBJ1-1; D is perhaps TRBD1 (6 bases). The V gene lost 4 bases and the J gene lost 3 bases, with 16 bases spanning the gap. Germline V lookup: CDR1 SGHNT, CDR2 YYREEE (reference sequence). The CDR3 spans 15 residues. Written as DNA, the CDR3 is TGTGCCAGCAGCGCGGGGGGCTTGTCGCACACTGAAGCTTTCTTT. This sequence encodes CASSAGGLSHTEAFF.

The rearrangement joins TRBV5-4 to TRBJ2-7, with D uncertain. Germline CDR1 SGHNT, CDR2 YYREEE (reference sequence). CDR3 length: 15 residues. Trimming took off 3 bases at V and 5 bases at J, with 18 bases between the two ends. As DNA, the CDR3 is TGTGCCAGCAGCTGGAGATTAGAAGCTGGCGACGAGCAGTACTTC. This gives the protein CASSWRLEAGDEQYF.

In its sample, this clone was seen a few times. J is TRBJ2-2 and V is TRBV29-1; TRBD1 is a possible D gene (7 bases). This CDR3 has 15 amino acids. The germline gives CDR1 SQVTM, CDR2 ANQGSEA. The V end lost 2 bases, the J end lost 5 bases, and 15 bases lay between the germline ends. CDR3 sequence: CSVEYRGLSTGELFF. In nucleotides, the CDR3 is TGCAGCGTTGAATACAGGGGACTGAGTACCGGGGAGCTGTTTTTT.

V gene TRBV28 combines with J gene TRBJ2-3, with D possibly matching TRBD2 (5 bases). Germline V lookup: CDR1 MDHEN, CDR2 SYDVKM. The CDR3 runs 17 residues. V lost 4 bases, J lost 0 bases, and 17 bases lay in between. The CDR3 bases are TGTGCCAGCAGTTCATCCTTCGGGGTTCCTAGCACAGATACGCAGTATTTT. This gives the protein CASSSSFGVPSTDTQYF.

The J gene is TRBJ2-3, the V gene TRBV28; D remains ambiguous. The germline V gene encodes CDR1 MDHEN and CDR2 SYDVKM. V lost 5 bases and J 4 bases, leaving 7 bases between the germline ends. This CDR3 comprises 12 residues. CDR3 in amino acids: CASSNLADTQYF. Written as DNA, the CDR3 is TGTGCCAGCAGTAACTTGGCAGATACGCAGTATTTT.

The chain is built from TRBV6-5 and TRBJ2-2, with D perhaps TRBD2 (6 bases). CDR1 MNHEY and CDR2 SVGAGI come from the germline V gene. V shed 6 bases and J shed 0 bases, with 11 bases lying between them. CDR3 length: 15 amino acids. The CDR3 DNA reads TGTGCCAGCAGCCTGACTAGTGCGAACACCGGGGAGCTGTTTTTT. Protein: CASSLTSANTGELFF.

The table lists this clone with a count of one. The V gene is TRBV2, the J gene TRBJ2-6; D unresolved. The CDR3 totals 14 residues. V was cut by 4 bases and J by 1 base, with 5 bases left in between. The germline CDR1 and CDR2 sequences are SNHLY and FYNNEI. The CDR3 DNA reads TGTGCCAGCAGTGTCAAATCTGGGGCCAACGTCCTGACTTTC. Its translation: CASSVKSGANVLTF.

This chain connects TRBV21-1 to TRBJ2-1; no check of the table's D call, TRBD2, against the DNA was made. TRBV21-1 has pseudogene status. The CDR3 runs 14 residues. The CDR3, as DNA: TGTGCCAGCAGCAAAGCTCCCCTACTCAATGAGCAGTTCTTC. It yields the protein CASSKAPLLNEQFF.

This clone has a single count. The chain employs TRBV18 and TRBJ1-5; D not resolved. Per germline, CDR1 KGHSH and CDR2 LQKENI. Trimming cost V 3 bases and J 6 bases, with 9 bases left between them. CDR3 length: 13 amino acids. The CDR3 protein is CASSPEKLQPQHF. CDR3 coding DNA: TGTGCCAGCTCACCGGAGAAACTTCAGCCCCAGCATTTT.

V gene TRBV7-3 combines with J gene TRBJ2-2, with D possibly TRBD1 on 5 matching bases. CDR3 length equals 12 residues. Germline CDR1 SGHTA, CDR2 FQGTGA. Between the trimmed V and J ends, which lost 3 bases and 6 bases, there was a span of 5 bases. CDR3 protein: CASSFRAGELFF. CDR3 coding DNA: TGTGCCAGCAGCTTCAGGGCCGGGGAGCTGTTTTTT.

The rearrangement uses TRBV24-1 and TRBJ1-2, with D possibly matching TRBD1 (6 bases). Germline V CDR1 and CDR2: KGHDR, SFDVKD. With 4 bases removed from V and 4 bases from J, the gap between germline ends came to 12 bases. The CDR3 spans 14 residues. The CDR3 DNA is TGTGCCACCAGTGACCCCTCCAGGGGCTATGGCTACACCTTC. It specifies CATSDPSRGYGYTF.

The chain links TRBV5-6 to TRBJ2-1, with TRBD1 identical over 9 bases. V lost 4 bases, J lost 1 base, and 3 bases stayed unmatched. The CDR3 length is 15 residues. CDR1 SGHDT and CDR2 YYEEEE come from the germline V gene. The CDR3 sequence: CASSPGQGSYNEQFF. In DNA form, the CDR3 reads TGTGCCAGCAGCCCCGGACAGGGGTCCTACAATGAGCAGTTCTTC. The whole variable domain, filled in from reference TRBV5-6 and TRBJ2-1, reads DAGVTQSPTHLIKTRGQQVTLRCSPKSGHDTVSWYQQALGQGPQFIFQYYEEEERQRGNFPDRFSGHQFPNYSSELNVNALLLGDSALYLCASSPGQGSYNEQFFGPGTRLTVL.

The CDR3 DNA reads TGTGCCAGCGGGGGACAGATAAACACCGGGGAGCTGTTTTTT. This codes for CASGGQINTGELFF. V and J are TRBV2 and TRBJ2-2; 7 bases align to TRBD1. Looked up from germline, CDR1 is SNHLY and CDR2 is FYNNEI. The CDR3 contains 14 residues. The J segment lost 2 bases and the V segment lost 8 bases, leaving 5 bases of the junction unmatched.

The rearrangement links TRBV7-2 to TRBJ2-7; the D gene is possibly TRBD2 (5 bases). The V end lost 1 base, the J end lost 3 bases, and 7 bases lay between the germline ends. Germline-derived CDR1 and CDR2 are SGHTA and FQGNSA. This CDR3 comprises 13 residues. The CDR3 loop reads CASSLGEIYEQYV. CDR3 bases: TGTGCCAGCAGCTTAGGGGAGATCTACGAGCAGTACGTC.

In this sample, this clone turned up a few times. The genes are TRBV14 and TRBJ2-1; weak D call: TRBD1 (6 bases). This CDR3 spans 16 amino acids. Per germline, CDR1 SGHDN and CDR2 FVKESK. Trimming pared 1 base from V and 4 bases from J, leaving 14 bases between. The CDR3 here is CASSQVYGTTYNEQFF. Written as DNA, the CDR3 is TGTGCCAGCAGCCAAGTTTACGGGACAACTTACAATGAGCAGTTCTTC.

The chain recombines TRBV21-1 with TRBJ2-3; the tabulated D call, TRBD1, remains unverified against the DNA. TRBV21-1 is shown as a pseudogene. The CDR3 sequence is 16 residues long. Written as DNA, the CDR3 is TGTGCCAGCAGCCGACAGCACACCTTCCTGACAGATACGCAGTATTTT. It translates to CASSRQHTFLTDTQYF.

The chain employs TRBV4-2 and TRBJ1-5, with a possible D match to TRBD1 (6 bases). This CDR3 has 15 amino acids. Germline V lookup: CDR1 LGHNA, CDR2 YNFKEQ. The V end lost 0 bases, the J end lost 0 bases, and 6 bases lay between the germline ends. The CDR3 loop reads CASSQEGASNQPQHF. In DNA, the CDR3 is TGTGCCAGCAGCCAAGAGGGGGCTAGCAATCAGCCCCAGCATTTT.

The chain recombines TRBV12-3 or TRBV12-4 with TRBJ2-2; D is unclear. The V end lost 4 bases, the J end lost 1 base, and 4 bases lay between the germline ends. CDR3 length: 13 residues. The CDR3 coding sequence is TGTGCCAGCAGTTCCCAGAACACCGGGGAGCTGTTTTTT. Protein: CASSSQNTGELFF.

The chain links TRBV19 to TRBJ2-1, with TRBD2 matching over 12 bases. The junction had 8 bases not matched to a gene; V was cut back by 0 bases and J by 5 bases. The germline CDR1 and CDR2 sequences are LNHDA and SQIVND (reference sequence). This CDR3 comprises 18 residues. The DNA for the CDR3 is TGTGCCAGTAGTATAGATCTTAGGGCTAGCGGGGGGGACAATGAGCAGTTCTTC. It yields the protein CASSIDLRASGGDNEQFF.

This chain joins TRBV9 and TRBJ2-7; 12 nucleotides match TRBD2. The V and J ends lost 2 bases and 2 bases, in that order; junction bases with no gene match: 5. This CDR3 region has 16 residues. CDR1 and CDR2 (germline): SGDLS, YYNGEE. As DNA, the CDR3 is TGTGCCAGCAGCGTCGTCGGGACTAGCGGGCCCTACGAGCAGTACTTC. It is translated as CASSVVGTSGPYEQYF.